The 17 T cell receptor beta chains given below trace back to one sample, sequenced in a study of cytomegalovirus exposure and HLA in healthy donors. PCR amplification relied on 60 Vbeta primers (plus 13 Jbeta primers). The protocol was immunoSEQ multiplex PCR, while the TCRdb copy is restricted to in-frame clones and leaves out a portion. The data show roughly 190,000 clones, just over 75% seen once. Sequenced input: PBMCs. The receptors originated from a woman aged 25 to 45 in good health and CMV-seropositive.

J is TRBJ2-7 and V is TRBV7-9; 7 nucleotides line up with TRBD1. The ends lost 5 bases at V and 3 bases at J; junction bases unmatched: 1. The V gene's germline CDR1 is SEHNR and CDR2 FQNEAQ (reference sequence). This CDR3 contains 12 residues. The CDR3 region is CASSGTDYEQYF. As DNA, the CDR3 is TGTGCCAGCAGCGGGACAGACTACGAGCAGTACTTC.

The rearrangement joins TRBV30 to TRBJ1-5, with 11 positions matching TRBD1. There are 19 residues in the CDR3. Per the germline V gene, CDR1 is GTSNPN and CDR2 is SVGIG (reference sequence). Trimming cost V 2 bases and J 1 base; bases outside gene matches: 13. The CDR3 loop is CAWSLGTGGRYMSNQPQHF. DNA for the CDR3: TGTGCCTGGAGTTTGGGGACAGGGGGTAGATATATGAGCAATCAGCCCCAGCATTTT. The variable domain in full, completed from reference TRBV30 and TRBJ1-5, reads SQTIHQWPATLVQPVGSPLSLECTVEGTSNPNLYWYRQAAGRGLQLLFYSVGIGQISSEVPQNLSASRPQDRQFILSSKKLLLSDSGFYLCAWSLGTGGRYMSNQPQHFGDGTRLSIL.

The chain joins TRBV30 to TRBJ1-5; D remains unclear. V was shortened by 0 bases and J by 5 bases, with 8 bases between the two germline ends. The length of the CDR3 is 13 residues. CDR1 and CDR2 from the germline V gene are GTSNPN and SVGIG (reference sequence). The CDR3 loop reads CAWSVREDQPQHF. As DNA, the CDR3 is TGTGCCTGGAGTGTACGTGAGGATCAGCCCCAGCATTTT. Combining the CDR3 with reference TRBV30 and TRBJ1-5 gives the whole variable domain SQTIHQWPATLVQPVGSPLSLECTVEGTSNPNLYWYRQAAGRGLQLLFYSVGIGQISSEVPQNLSASRPQDRQFILSSKKLLLSDSGFYLCAWSVREDQPQHFGDGTRLSIL.

CDR3 in amino acids: CASSQGQVNTEAFF. CDR3 DNA: TGCGCCAGCAGCCAAGGGCAGGTGAACACTGAAGCTTTCTTT. The V call is TRBV4-3, the J call TRBJ1-1, with D unresolved. Trimming took off 1 base at V and 0 bases at J, with 6 bases between the two ends. Looked up from germline, CDR1 is LGHNA and CDR2 is YSLEER. The CDR3 is 14 residues long.

The chain links TRBV7-9 to TRBJ2-7, with 10 bases aligning to TRBD1. This CDR3 comprises 19 residues. The V and J ends lost 10 bases and 5 bases, in that order; junction bases with no gene match: 26. Germline V gene sequence: CDR1 SEHNR, CDR2 FQNEAQ (reference sequence). CDR3 loop: CANQLGGQGGQVSVHEQYF. DNA of the CDR3: TGTGCCAACCAATTAGGCGGACAGGGGGGACAAGTTTCGGTGCACGAGCAGTACTTC.

This clone showed up just a few times. The rearrangement joins TRBV9 to TRBJ1-3; TRBD1 matches 11 bases. V gave up 7 bases and J gave up 4 bases; unmatched junction bases: 16. The germline gives CDR1 SGDLS, CDR2 YYNGEE. The CDR3 loop spans 18 amino acids. The chain's CDR3 is CASSVGTGGFASGNTIYF. The CDR3 DNA reads as TGTGCCAGCTCCGTAGGGACAGGGGGATTCGCGTCGGGAAACACCATATATTTT. The full variable domain, rest sourced from reference TRBV9 and TRBJ1-3, is DSGVTQTPKHLITATGQRVTLRCSPRSGDLSVYWYQQSLDQGLQFLIQYYNGEERAKGNILERFSAQQFPDLHSELNLSSLELGDSALYFCASSVGTGGFASGNTIYFGEGSWLTVV.

This clone came up once. The chain has TRBV9 and TRBJ1-1; tentatively, D is TRBD1 (5 bases). Germline loops: CDR1 SGDLS, CDR2 YYNGEE. Deletions cut 3 bases from V and 5 bases from J, with 11 bases between. There are 13 residues in the CDR3. CDR3 loop: CASSAAGNTEAFF. In nucleotides, the CDR3 is TGTGCCAGCAGCGCCGCAGGGAATACTGAAGCTTTCTTT.

A note on this clone: An end of the junction does not agree with germline; a read error may underlie this. The chain recombines TRBV6-6 with TRBJ2-1, with 7 bases fitting TRBD1. This CDR3 is 13 amino acids long. CDR1 and CDR2 from the germline V gene are MNHNY and SVGAGI (reference sequence). In DNA, the CDR3 is TGTGCCAGCAACAGGGGAGTAGTAGATGAGCAGCTCTTC. Residues: CASNRGVVDEQLF.

The chain carries TRBV4-3 and TRBJ2-1, with 10 positions matching TRBD2. The CDR3 runs to 16 residues. The V segment lost 4 bases and the J segment 9 bases; nucleotides outside the gene matches: 12. The germline gives CDR1 LGHNA, CDR2 YSLEER. CDR3 sequence reads: CASSRDQAGGPGEQFF. The CDR3 DNA sequence: TGCGCCAGCAGCCGTGACCAAGCGGGAGGGCCGGGTGAGCAGTTCTTC.

This sequence joins TRBV7-7 and TRBJ2-2; D gene ambiguous. This CDR3 region has 13 residues. The V end was cut by 2 bases, the J end by 2 bases, with 3 bases between. Germline CDR1 SSHAT, CDR2 FNYEAQ (reference sequence). The CDR3 protein is CASSLSNTGELFF. CDR3 DNA sequence: TGTGCCAGCAGCTTATCTAACACCGGGGAGCTGTTTTTT.

In the case of this clone: The sample carries other DNA sequences with the same CDR3. The chain links TRBV11-2 to TRBJ1-6, with D perhaps matching TRBD1 (6 bases). CDR1 and CDR2 from the germline V gene are SGHAT and FQNNGV. The length of the CDR3 is 14 residues. The V and J ends lost 1 base and 5 bases respectively, with 6 bases between them. The CDR3 loop reads CASSLGTDNSPLHF. DNA of the CDR3: TGTGCCAGCAGCTTAGGGACAGATAATTCACCCCTCCACTTT. Drawing the rest from reference TRBV11-2 and TRBJ1-6, the complete variable domain is EAGVAQSPRYKIIEKRQSVAFWCNPISGHATLYWYQQILGQGPKLLIQFQNNGVVDDSQLPKDRFSAERLKGVDSTLKIQPAKLEDSAVYLCASSLGTDNSPLHFGNGTRLTVT.

This CDR3 is CASSLGTDSGNTIYF. The DNA of the CDR3 is TGTGCCAGCAGCTTGGGCACTGACTCTGGAAACACCATATATTTT. The chain links TRBV5-4 to TRBJ1-3; D is ambiguous. From germline, CDR1 is SGHNT and CDR2 YYREEE (reference sequence). V dropped 0 bases and J dropped 0 bases, with 7 bases sitting between them. The CDR3 has 15 amino acids.

The chain joins TRBV5-1 to TRBJ1-1, with D perhaps TRBD1 (6 bases). The CDR3 is made up of 15 amino acids. The germline CDR1 and CDR2 sequences are SGHRS and YFSETQ. Trimming left V 1 base short and J 6 bases short, with 16 bases between. In nucleotides, the CDR3 is TGCGCCAGCAGCTTGTGGGGGCTCGCTGACTCTGAAGCTTTCTTT. Protein sequence: CASSLWGLADSEAFF.

V usage is TRBV19 and J usage is TRBJ1-2; TRBD1 matches at 10 bases. Germline assignment: CDR1 LNHDA and CDR2 SQIVND (reference sequence). The V segment lost 6 bases and the J segment 4 bases; nucleotides outside the gene matches: 8. This CDR3 comprises 15 residues. The DNA for the CDR3 is TGTGCCAGTAGGGTGGTAGACAGGGGGCCCTATGGCTACACCTTC. Translating gives CASRVVDRGPYGYTF.

The chain has TRBV2 and TRBJ2-5; 8 bases map to TRBD1. Germline trimming cut 8 bases from V and 2 bases from J; bases unmatched to any gene: 4. CDR1 and CDR2 (germline): SNHLY, FYNNEI. CDR3 length: 13 amino acids. CDR3 sequence: CASAGTGQETQYF. The CDR3 bases are TGTGCCAGCGCCGGGACAGGTCAAGAGACCCAGTACTTC.

The chain carries TRBV19 and TRBJ1-6; tentatively, D is TRBD1 (5 bases). Germline CDR1 and CDR2: LNHDA and SQIVND (reference sequence). The CDR3 contains 14 residues. V was clipped by 5 bases and J by 7 bases, with 12 bases between them. CDR3 coding DNA: TGTGCCAGTAGTTCCGGGACTAAGAATTCACCCCTCCACTTT. This codes for CASSSGTKNSPLHF.

V and J are TRBV14 and TRBJ1-6, with D maybe TRBD1 (5 bases). Trimming stripped 0 bases from V and 9 bases from J, with 15 bases between. The CDR3 is 16 amino acids. Germline lookup yields CDR1 SGHDN and CDR2 FVKESK. The CDR3 protein is CASSQDPAGSGSPLHF. Written as DNA, the CDR3 is TGTGCCAGCAGCCAAGATCCCGCAGGGTCGGGTTCACCCCTCCACTTT.